This T cell receptor (beta chain) appears in the sequencing data of a study of T-cell reconstitution after alpha-beta-depleted transplantation in children. Unique molecular identifiers tagged the TCRbeta library. TCRdb re-called the PCR reads with MiXCR, one entry per CDR3 protein. The sample lists about 610,000 distinct CDR3 sequences, about 10% seen once, with roughly 3.9% in the top ten. A few counts support this clonotype. This CDR3 is 11 amino acids long. Germline lookup yields CDR1 SQVTM and CDR2 ANQGSEA. V was trimmed by 5 bases and J by 5 bases, leaving 9 bases between them. This TCR came from a human donor who donated a stem cell graft to a child with acute myeloid leukemia. The chain couples TRBV29-1 to TRBJ2-5; the D is unclear. Sequenced material: PBMCs from the stem cell graft donor, taken from the stem cell graft. The CDR3 sequence: CSVQSEETQYF. For the CDR3, the DNA is TGCAGCGTTCAGAGCGAGGAGACCCAGTACTTC.